The 8 T cell receptor beta chains reported below all come from one sample, sequenced in a study of blood T cell repertoires in COVID-19. The data were produced by immunoSEQ multiplex PCR, yet TCRdb's version contains in-frame clones alone and is incomplete. The sample gives under 300,000 clones, roughly nine tenths of which show up once; approximately 6.2% is in the top ten. The sample taken for sequencing was peripheral blood. The receptors come from a man aged 55 to 70 with acute or convalescent COVID-19.

V is TRBV7-9 and J is TRBJ1-5, with D tentatively TRBD1 (6 bases). Trimming took off 5 bases at V and 0 bases at J, with 8 bases between the two ends. The CDR3 has 14 residues. Germline assignment: CDR1 SEHNR and CDR2 FQNEAQ (reference sequence). The DNA for the CDR3 is TGTGCCAGCAGCCGACAGGATAGCAATCAGCCCCAGCATTTT. Translating it yields CASSRQDSNQPQHF.

This clone was seen only once. V gene TRBV28 combines with J gene TRBJ2-7; 10 bases map to TRBD1. V dropped 3 bases and J dropped 5; count of bases not matched to a gene: 10. CDR3 length: 16 amino acids. The germline CDR1 and CDR2 sequences are MDHEN and SYDVKM. For the CDR3, the DNA is TGTGCCAGCAGTTTGGGGGACCGGGACAGGGGCCACGAGCAGTACTTC. This codes for CASSLGDRDRGHEQYF.

The rearrangement joins TRBV21-1 to TRBJ1-5; no check of the table's D call, TRBD1, against the DNA was made. TRBV21-1 is labeled a pseudogene. CDR3 size: 15 residues. The CDR3 here is CASSRAGLANQPQHF. The CDR3 coding sequence is TGTGCCAGCAGCCGGGCAGGGCTGGCGAATCAGCCCCAGCATTTT.

The chain links TRBV4-3 to TRBJ2-5, with 7 positions matching TRBD2. Trimming at V came to 1 base and at J to 5 bases, leaving 10 bases not matched to a gene. Germline V gene sequence: CDR1 LGHNA, CDR2 YSLEER. The CDR3 runs to 16 residues. The CDR3 coding sequence is TGCGCCAGCAGCCAAGTACCGGGAGGAAGGGCGGAGACCCAGTACTTC. Its protein product is CASSQVPGGRAETQYF.

This clone turned up a few times. The chain uses TRBV20-1 and TRBJ2-1; D remains ambiguous. The germline CDR1 and CDR2 sequences are DFQATT and SNEGSKA (reference sequence). The V end lost 2 bases, the J end lost 4 bases, and 3 bases lay between the germline ends. The CDR3 is 11 amino acids. The CDR3 loop reads CSARQYNEQFF. CDR3 coding DNA: TGCAGTGCTAGACAGTACAATGAGCAGTTCTTC.

This chain joins TRBV10-3 and TRBJ1-1, with TRBD1 matching 7 bases. The CDR3 sequence is 17 residues long. Trimming at V came to 8 bases and at J to 1 base, leaving 16 bases not matched to a gene. The germline CDR1 and CDR2 sequences are ENHRY and SYGVKD. The CDR3: CAISPAGQGVGNTEAFF. CDR3 nucleotides: TGTGCCATCTCCCCGGCCGGGCAGGGGGTGGGGAACACTGAAGCTTTCTTT.

This chain links TRBV6-2 or TRBV6-3 with TRBJ2-2, with D perhaps matching TRBD1 (6 bases). Germline CDR1 is MNHEY and CDR2 is SVGEGT. The V gene lost 4 bases and the J gene lost 1 base, with 10 bases spanning the gap. The CDR3 sequence is 15 residues long. The CDR3: CASSWTDLNTGELFF. The CDR3 DNA reads as TGTGCCAGCAGTTGGACAGACTTGAACACCGGGGAGCTGTTTTTT.

This chain links TRBV11-3 with TRBJ2-7; 8 bases align to TRBD1. This CDR3 contains 15 residues. The ends lost 4 bases at V and 3 bases at J; junction bases unmatched: 8. CDR1 is SGHNT, CDR2 YENEEA, per germline. CDR3 region: CASSSTGGNFYEQYF. The CDR3 nucleotides are TGTGCCAGCAGCTCAACAGGGGGAAATTTCTACGAGCAGTACTTC. The full variable domain, in which reference TRBV11-3 and TRBJ2-7 provide the parts outside the CDR3, is EAGVVQSPRYKIIEKKQPVAFWCNPISGHNTLYWYLQNLGQGPELLIRYENEEAVDDSQLPKDRFSAERLKGVDSTLKIQPAELGDSAVYLCASSSTGGNFYEQYFGPGTRLTVT.